These 25 T cell receptor beta chains share one sample of origin, sequenced in a study of identical twins. TCRdb reprocessed the 5' RACE reads via MiXCR and lists one record per CDR3 protein. Of approximately 94,000 distinct CDR3 sequences detected, about 6% appear once; the ten largest clones hold more than 10%. The sequencing sample was made of memory T cells sorted from blood. These TCRs come from a woman aged 45 to 65 in good health.

This clonotype came up many times. This chain joins TRBV5-1 and TRBJ2-7; D ambiguous. V gave up 0 bases and J gave up 3 bases, with 13 bases separating them. This CDR3 region has 15 residues. CDR1 and CDR2 from the germline V gene are SGHRS and YFSETQ. The CDR3 bases are TGCGCCAGCAGCTTGGCCCCCAGCCGTGACTACGAGCAGTACGTC. Translated: CASSLAPSRDYEQYV.

This clonotype appeared many times. The V call is TRBV24-1, the J call TRBJ2-7; D perhaps matches TRBD2 (5 bases). Trimming took off 5 bases at V and 3 bases at J, with 7 bases between the two ends. Germline lookup yields CDR1 KGHDR and CDR2 SFDVKD. There are 12 residues in the CDR3. Here the CDR3 reads CATSGGNYEQYF. In DNA form, the CDR3 reads TGTGCCACCAGTGGAGGGAACTACGAGCAGTACTTC.

In this sample, this clonotype turned up many times. One junction end does not reproduce the germline sequence, and a read error may be involved. The V gene is TRBV19, the J gene TRBJ2-1, with D unresolved. The V gene's germline CDR1 is LNHDA and CDR2 SQIVND (reference sequence). The CDR3 consists of 11 residues. For the CDR3, the DNA is TGTGCCAGTAGCTCCTTCAATGAGCAGTTCTTC. Translation: CASSSFNEQFF.

This clonotype was observed many times. The CDR3 DNA reads TGTGCCAGCACTAAGGACAGGTTTCATGAGCAGTTCTTC. Translated, it gives CASTKDRFHEQFF. This rearrangement joins TRBV12-3 or TRBV12-4 to TRBJ2-1; 7 bases match TRBD1. With 7 bases clipped from V and 8 bases from J, the junction kept 8 bases outside the gene matches. This CDR3 is built from 13 residues.

This chain links TRBV29-1 with TRBJ2-1, with TRBD2 as a possible D gene (5 bases). V dropped 5 bases and J dropped 3 bases, with 14 bases sitting between them. The length of the CDR3 is 14 residues. CDR1 is SQVTM and CDR2 is ANQGSEA in the germline V gene. The DNA for the CDR3 is TGCAGCGTTCTCGCCTCCGGGATCTACAATGAGCAGTTCTTC. This codes for CSVLASGIYNEQFF.

This clonotype was seen ten or more times. V is TRBV6-5 and J is TRBJ1-5; 7 bases line up with TRBD1. CDR3 length: 16 residues. The trim removed 0 bases at V and 0 bases at J, leaving 2 bases unmatched. Germline V gene sequence: CDR1 MNHEY, CDR2 SVGAGI. The DNA of the CDR3 is TGTGCCAGCAGTTACTCTCGGGACAGTAGCAATCAGCCCCAGCATTTT. Its protein is CASSYSRDSSNQPQHF.

This clonotype was found many times. The chain is built from TRBV5-1 and TRBJ1-5; D is unclear. This CDR3 has 15 amino acids. Trimming removed 0 bases at V and 5 bases at J, with 12 bases between. Looked up from germline, CDR1 is SGHRS and CDR2 is YFSETQ. The CDR3 region is CASSLDGRTDQPQHF. CDR3 coding DNA: TGCGCCAGCAGCTTGGACGGCCGAACCGATCAGCCCCAGCATTTT.

This clonotype was observed many times. This chain joins TRBV2 and TRBJ2-5, with TRBD1 matching 8 bases. This CDR3 spans 15 amino acids. Trimming removed 6 bases from V and 5 bases from J; junction bases left unmatched: 11. From germline, CDR1 is SNHLY and CDR2 FYNNEI. CDR3 region: CASRDRATMGETQYF. The DNA of the CDR3 is TGTGCCAGCAGGGACAGGGCCACCATGGGGGAGACCCAGTACTTC.

This clonotype was detected only a few times. The chain employs TRBV11-2 and TRBJ2-1, with TRBD2 matching 14 bases. Trimming removed 3 bases from V and 4 bases from J; junction bases left unmatched: 8. CDR3 length equals 18 residues. Germline-derived CDR1 and CDR2 are SGHAT and FQNNGV. The DNA of the CDR3 is TGTGCCAGCAGCTTGGGGGGACTAGCGGGAGCCCGTTACAATGAGCAGTTCTTC. Its protein product is CASSLGGLAGARYNEQFF.

The rearrangement joins TRBV5-1 to TRBJ1-2, with TRBD1 matching over 7 bases. CDR1 and CDR2 from the germline V gene are SGHRS and YFSETQ. The CDR3 consists of 14 residues. J lost 8 bases, V lost 3 bases, and 10 bases had no gene match. This CDR3 reads CASSSGGDLGGYTF. DNA of the CDR3: TGCGCCAGCAGCTCAGGGGGAGATCTAGGAGGCTACACCTTC.

This clonotype was seen at least ten times. The chain recombines TRBV12-3 or TRBV12-4 with TRBJ2-7, with D perhaps TRBD1 (6 bases). The ends were cut back, 3 bases at V and 3 bases at J, with 9 bases in the middle. The CDR3 extends over 13 amino acids. CDR3 protein: CASSLDSRYEQYV. CDR3 bases: TGTGCCAGCAGTTTGGACAGCCGCTACGAGCAGTACGTC.

This clonotype occurred a few times. V is TRBV12-1 and J is TRBJ2-7; TRBD2 is the table's D call, not checked against the DNA. TRBV12-1 is a pseudogene locus. This CDR3 contains 16 residues. CDR3 nucleotide sequence: TGTGCCAGCAGCTTTGGGCGGCGGGAGTACCCCTACGAGCAGTACTTC. Its translation: CASSFGRREYPYEQYF.

Only a few counts were recorded for this clonotype. The chain couples TRBV5-7 to TRBJ2-3, with 9 bases that match TRBD1. TRBV5-7 qualifies as an ORF whose function is uncertain. The J segment lost 0 bases and the V segment lost 8 bases, leaving 7 bases of the junction unmatched. This CDR3 is built from 15 residues. CDR3 region: CASGGQGPSTDTQYF. CDR3 nucleotide sequence: TGTGCCAGTGGGGGACAGGGACCTAGCACAGATACGCAGTATTTT.

This clonotype was observed a handful of times. The chain carries TRBV3-1 and TRBJ2-1; D assignment may be TRBD1 or TRBD2 (5 bases each). The length of the CDR3 is 13 residues. V was pared by 4 bases and J by 7 bases, with 11 bases between. CDR1 is LGHDT and CDR2 is YNNKEL in the germline V gene (reference sequence). CDR3 sequence reads: CASSLTWGNEQFF. For the CDR3, the DNA is TGTGCCAGCAGCCTAACGTGGGGGAATGAGCAGTTCTTC.

The chain joins TRBV6-4 to TRBJ2-3; D unresolved. This CDR3 comprises 13 residues. Deletions cut 0 bases from V and 6 bases from J, with 7 bases between. In germline, CDR1 is MRHNA, CDR2 SNTAGT. In DNA form, the CDR3 reads TGTGCCAGCAGTGACTCTGAAAGGGATACGCAGTATTTT. Its translation is CASSDSERDTQYF.

This clonotype was recorded at least ten times. The V call is TRBV11-2, the J call TRBJ2-1; 14 bases are a match to TRBD2. After removal of 5 bases from V and 2 bases from J, the junction contained 5 bases not matched to a gene. Germline-derived CDR1 and CDR2 are SGHAT and FQNNGV. The CDR3 is 17 residues long. The CDR3: CASSPTSGRGTYNEQFF. In nucleotides, the CDR3 is TGTGCCAGCAGCCCGACTAGCGGGAGGGGGACCTACAATGAGCAGTTCTTC.

This clonotype was seen many times. This chain links TRBV25-1 with TRBJ2-2; D tentatively reads TRBD1 or TRBD2 (5 bases each). Trimming removed 4 bases at V and 0 bases at J, with 12 bases between. Germline CDR1 is MGHDK and CDR2 is SYGVNS. The CDR3 has 16 residues. Here the CDR3 DNA reads TGTGCCAGCAGTGGTGCATGGGGACCGAACACCGGGGAGCTGTTTTTT. Its translation: CASSGAWGPNTGELFF.

This clonotype occurred many times. CDR3 DNA sequence: TGCGCCAGCAGCCCGACGCCTGGCACAGATACGCAGTATTTT. This gives the protein CASSPTPGTDTQYF. This chain connects TRBV4-1 to TRBJ2-3; D is uncertain. Germline V CDR1 and CDR2: MGHRA, YSYEKL. The CDR3 loop spans 14 amino acids. Trimming shortened V by 4 bases and J by 1 base, and 9 bases separated the two germline ends.

The chain recombines TRBV23-1 with TRBJ2-7; D may match TRBD1 or TRBD2 (5 bases each). TRBV23-1 is an ORF for which the function is uncertain. CDR3 length: 16 residues. V gave up 0 bases and J gave up 2 bases, with 14 bases separating them. The CDR3: CASSQSSSRDPYEQYF. CDR3 bases: TGCGCCAGCAGTCAATCGAGTTCCCGGGACCCCTACGAGCAGTACTTC.

This clonotype came up many times. The chain employs TRBV13 and TRBJ2-5; tentatively, D is TRBD2 (5 bases). This CDR3 is built from 14 residues. Deletions cut 4 bases from V and 0 bases from J, with 9 bases between. CDR1 is PRHDT and CDR2 is FYEKMQ in the germline V gene (reference sequence). The CDR3: CASSSGRDQETQYF. The CDR3 DNA follows: TGTGCCAGCAGCTCCGGGCGGGACCAAGAGACCCAGTACTTC.

This clonotype has ten or more counts. The chain has TRBV19 and TRBJ2-1; 14 bases align to TRBD2. Germline V gene data show CDR1 as LNHDA and CDR2 as SQIVND (reference sequence). The V and J ends lost 7 bases and 2 bases, in that order; junction bases with no gene match: 10. The CDR3 length is 18 residues. The CDR3 DNA reads as TGTGCCAGTACCTCTAAGGGACTAGCGGGAGCGGCCTACAATGAGCAGTTCTTC. It codes for CASTSKGLAGAAYNEQFF.

This clonotype showed up just a few times. CDR3 DNA: TGTGCCAGCAAGAACACCTTTTCACCCCTCCACTTT. This gives the protein CASKNTFSPLHF. The chain is built from TRBV6-1 and TRBJ1-6; no reliable D call. Trimming took 7 bases from V and 9 from J, leaving 10 bases between them. Looked up from germline, CDR1 is MNHNS and CDR2 is SASEGT. The CDR3 runs 12 residues.

This clonotype has a count of ten or more. The chain links TRBV21-1 to TRBJ2-1. TRBV21-1 is deemed a pseudogene. The CDR3 sequence is 17 residues long. CDR3 in amino acids: CASSKSDPSVIYNEQFF. CDR3 in DNA: TGTGCCAGCAGCAAATCCGATCCTTCGGTTATCTACAATGAGCAGTTCTTC.

In this sample, this clonotype turned up many times. The chain couples TRBV20-1 to TRBJ2-5, with 10 bases fitting TRBD2. Trimming cost V 3 bases and J 4 bases; bases outside gene matches: 8. The CDR3 contains 15 residues. The V gene's germline CDR1 is DFQATT and CDR2 SNEGSKA (reference sequence). The CDR3 loop reads CSASQLAGGRETQYF. In DNA, the CDR3 is TGCAGTGCTAGCCAATTAGCGGGAGGTAGAGAGACCCAGTACTTC.

The chain recombines TRBV12-3 or TRBV12-4 with TRBJ2-7; 8 bases line up with TRBD2. The CDR3 covers 16 residues. V lost 6 bases, J lost 10 bases, and 20 bases stayed unmatched. The CDR3 is CASSPGGTSLRSDQYF. In DNA form, the CDR3 reads TGTGCCAGCAGCCCGGGGGGGACATCCCTACGGTCCGATCAGTACTTC.